This T cell receptor (beta chain) comes out of a study of cytomegalovirus exposure and HLA in healthy donors. Findings and caveats of the study: Most CMV-associated TCR beta chains were later found to appear HLA-restricted. A likely sequencing artifact accounted for one observed cluster of highly shared sequence variants. Many donors shared some public TCRs, even though most TCR sequences were rare. As was reported, the classifier diagnosed cytomegalovirus status with high specificity and sensitivity.

13 Jbeta primers and 60 Vbeta primers were used for the PCR. Clones were sequenced by immunoSEQ multiplex PCR, and TCRdb holds only the in-frame ones, with some missing. This sample has 200,000 to 250,000 clones, with around 75% found just once. On this clone itself: The antigen is undetermined.

Trimming removed 5 bases at V and 3 bases at J, with 10 bases between. Germline assignment: CDR1 SQVTM and CDR2 ANQGSEA. The CDR3 loop spans 12 amino acids. This TCR was recovered from a woman aged 25 to 45 in good health and CMV-seronegative. The chain uses TRBV29-1 and TRBJ1-1; possible D gene TRBD1, 6 bases. Sequencing was performed on PBMCs. CDR3 protein: CSVTTGYTEAFF. CDR3 bases: TGCAGCGTTACCACAGGGTACACTGAAGCTTTCTTT.